This is a list of T cell receptor delta chains from one sample in a study of delta chains in infants with herpesvirus infections. TCRdb called clones anew from the RT-PCR reads with CATT. The sample holds more than 600 delta-chain clones, nearly 15% seen once. This sample comprised peripheral blood, obtained at time point 1 of longitudinal follow-up. These receptors originate from a human donor who was a Ugandan infant, either HIV-exposed or HIV-unexposed (not recorded which). CDR3s include the opening cysteine and the closing phenylalanine or tryptophan. The D gene is left open where the match is weak. A row's size may be missing; if present it is once, few, many or a size class.

v_gene	j_gene	abundance	d_gene	len	CDR3aa	CDR3nt
TRDV1	TRDJ1	large	.	21	CALGENLVVTFSIVETDKLIF	TGTGCTCTTGGGGAAAACTTGGTCGTAACCTTCAGCATCGTAGAAACCGATAAACTCATCTTT
TRDV1	TRDJ1	few	TRDD3	20	CALGSEAGLWGIRWTDKLIF	TGTGCTCTTGGGTCCGAAGCGGGGCTCTGGGGGATACGCTGGACCGATAAACTCATCTTT
TRDV3	TRDJ2	few	TRDD3	16	CAFSLGDTKEAAQLFF	TGTGCCTTTTCTCTGGGGGATACGAAGGAAGCAGCACAACTCTTCTTT
TRDV1	TRDJ1	.	.	15	CALGEIKPFPDKLIF	TGTGCTCTTGGGGAAATTAAGCCCTTCCCCGATAAACTCATCTTT
TRDV1	TRDJ1	.	.	16	CALGEALPPYTDKLIF	TGTGCTCTTGGGGAAGCACTTCCTCCGTACACCGATAAACTCATCTTT
TRDV1	TRDJ1	large	TRDD3	18	CALGEVPSTGGSPDKLIF	TGTGCTCTTGGGGAAGTTCCCTCTACTGGGGGATCCCCCGATAAACTCATCTTT
TRDV1	TRDJ1	.	.	18	CALGEGVAFLLGVAKLIF	TGTGCTCTTGGGGAAGGGGTGGCCTTCCTGTTGGGGGTTGCAAAACTCATCTTT
TRAV29/DV5	TRDJ2	large	TRDD3	20	CAARTLYWGIQGALTAQLFF	TGTGCAGCAAGAACCCTATACTGGGGGATACAGGGGGCTTTGACAGCACAACTCTTCTTT
TRDV1	TRDJ1	large	TRDD3	19	CALGEPFTTRTGGSDKLIF	TGTGCTCTTGGGGAACCGTTCACTACCCGTACTGGGGGATCAGATAAACTCATCTTT
TRDV1	TRDJ1	large	.	20	CALGEGCPSLPTYKADKLIF	TGTGCTCTTGGGGAGGGATGCCCCAGCCTTCCCACGTATAAGGCCGATAAACTCATCTTT
TRDV2	TRDJ3	few	TRDD3	17	CACDTVWGIGDTRQMFF	TGTGCCTGTGACACCGTCTGGGGGATCGGGGACACCCGACAGATGTTTTTC